This TCR beta chain was documented in a study of regulatory T cells in long-lasting Graves disease. About the research overall: In persistent Graves' disease, antithyroid drugs had been taken for over 5 years and TSH receptor antibodies stayed positive.

CDR3-region Arm-PCR and iRepertoire HTBI primers produced the TCR beta libraries. In the source study's methods: Samples jointly harbored 55 to 75 TRBV and 14 to 15 TRBJ segments. TCRdb processed the multiplex PCR reads anew with MiXCR; each CDR3 protein has one entry. The V and J calls follow TCRdb's processing rather than the paper's. The table has 700,000 or so distinct CDR3 sequences, about 30% seen once. Germline V gene sequence: CDR1 SGHAT, CDR2 FQNNGV. Trimming shortened V by 3 bases and J by 5 bases, and 11 bases separated the two germline ends. The CDR3 covers 13 residues. On this clonotype itself: Its antigen is undetermined.

Whole-study findings and limits: The study found persistent patients shared more public clonotypes (2,741) than new patients (over 850). It was in persistent disease that TRBV28, TRBJ1-2 and TRBJ2-5 were favored.

Specified time point: persistent/refractory GD, antithyroid drugs over 5 years with positive TRAb. The authors made the TCR library using RNA they extracted from PBMCs. This TCR came from a female donor with Graves disease. The source material was peripheral blood mononuclear cells (PBMCs), sampled when the disease was refractory, from a patient treated with antithyroid drugs. J is TRBJ2-7 and V is TRBV11-2, with D uncertain. CDR3 loop: CASSFNAFDEQYF. Written as DNA, the CDR3 is TGTGCCAGCAGCTTTAACGCGTTCGACGAGCAGTACTTC. The whole variable domain, remainder taken from reference TRBV11-2 and TRBJ2-7, is EAGVAQSPRYKIIEKRQSVAFWCNPISGHATLYWYQQILGQGPKLLIQFQNNGVVDDSQLPKDRFSAERLKGVDSTLKIQPAKLEDSAVYLCASSFNAFDEQYFGPGTRLTVT.